A few counts support the clone carrying this T cell receptor (beta chain). This specimen comes from a study of human T cells and chemical hapten exposure. Across the whole study: Among samples, TCR yields varied mainly because of small differences in pooled library volume.

Documented time point: pre-sensitization, week 0. Regarding treatment: therapeutic diphenylcyclopropenone sensitization with weekly scalp DPC. Unmatched junction bases numbered 5, after V lost 5 bases and J lost 2 bases. This CDR3 is 14 amino acids long. Germline-derived CDR1 and CDR2 are SGHTA and FQGNSA. Individual cDNA molecules in this library carried unique molecular identifiers. TCRdb re-derived calls from the RACE reads in MiXCR, one entry per CDR3 protein. The sample carries more than 250,000 distinct CDR3 sequences, 7.5% to 9% recorded once. This chain links TRBV7-2 with TRBJ2-7, with TRBD1 matching over 8 bases. This clonotype was sampled from a woman between 40 and 55 years old with alopecia areata. Some clones in this sample may be carry-over from other donors' samples. Specimen: whole blood, collected in connection with sensitization to the hapten diphenylcyclopropenone (DPC). In nucleotides, the CDR3 is TGTGCCAGCAGCCCCTGGACAGGGACCTACGAGCAGTACTTC. It codes for CASSPWTGTYEQYF.